This entry describes one T cell receptor beta chain. The data originate from a study of blood T cell repertoires in COVID-19. Study context: Whether acute or convalescent, the COVID-19 samples came from the United States, Italy and Spain. PBMCs, B-cell-depleted T cells, or T cells provided the cDNA or gDNA that made up the material.

Authors' processing steps: Reference gene primer amplification gave estimated nucleated cell counts. Produced via immunoSEQ multiplex PCR; TCRdb's table is partial and in-frame only. The D gene and trimming were derived from the DNA, and the V and J assignments and clone size from that table. The repertoire holds about 230,000 clones, with 81% as singletons. Enrolled during active infection, Seattle patients were then followed longitudinally. The CDR3 has 16 residues. With V trimmed by 4 bases and J by 3 bases, 5 bases remained unmatched. From germline, CDR1 is SGHAT and CDR2 FQNNGV. The TCR sequence derives from a woman older than 75 with COVID-19, enrolled during active disease. The chain carries TRBV11-2 and TRBJ2-2, with 10 nucleotides matching TRBD2. Input material: peripheral blood. The CDR3 DNA sequence: TGTGCCAGCAGCTCCAAGACTAGCGGGTACACCGGGGAGCTGTTTTTT. It encodes CASSSKTSGYTGELFF. Complete variable domain (other parts from reference TRBV11-2 and TRBJ2-2): EAGVAQSPRYKIIEKRQSVAFWCNPISGHATLYWYQQILGQGPKLLIQFQNNGVVDDSQLPKDRFSAERLKGVDSTLKIQPAKLEDSAVYLCASSSKTSGYTGELFFGEGSRLTVL.